What follows are 16 T cell receptor beta chains derived from one specimen sequenced in a study of T-cell memory formation after mild COVID-19 (dated by TCRdb to 2020 to 2022). Libraries were prepared through 5' RACE. Instrument on record: Illumina NovaSeq 6000. TCRdb reprocessed the public reads (quality trimming at Q25 with fastp, clone calling with MiXCR) and kept in-frame beta chains. Under each unique CDR3 protein, matching rows form one entry showing the most common genes and DNA. This sample holds roughly 600,000 distinct CDR3 sequences; 15% to 20% were observed only once. 12% of the sample lies in the top ten. Sequencing was performed on PBMCs or a T cell subset sorted from them (not recorded which). These receptors all come from an adult woman who had mild COVID-19 (a few samples of this study predate the infection). The sample titles of this study are shuffled in the database, so cell type and time point are left out; the donor was told from shared clones.

V usage is TRBV6-1 and J usage is TRBJ2-1; 7 nucleotides match TRBD1. Germline CDR1 is MNHNS and CDR2 is SASEGT. There are 14 residues in the CDR3. V shed 8 bases, J shed 2 bases, and the junction held 6 bases outside the gene matches. The CDR3 DNA reads TGTGCCAGCTACAGGGGCCGTACCTACAATGAGCAGTTCTTC. Its protein is CASYRGRTYNEQFF.

This clonotype was observed a few times. This chain links TRBV4-1 with TRBJ2-7; TRBD1 might be the D (6 bases). Germline values: CDR1 MGHRA, CDR2 YSYEKL. Trimming took 0 bases from V and 6 from J, leaving 18 bases between them. This CDR3 has 16 residues. The CDR3 sequence is CASSQDPEGGPGEQYF. The CDR3 DNA is TGCGCCAGCAGCCAAGATCCGGAAGGGGGTCCGGGCGAGCAGTACTTC.

This clonotype was picked up many times. The J gene is TRBJ2-6, the V gene TRBV4-2; D ambiguous. From germline, CDR1 is LGHNA and CDR2 YNFKEQ. Trimming removed 1 base at V and 1 base at J, with 14 bases between. CDR3 length: 18 amino acids. The CDR3 DNA sequence: TGTGCCAGCAGCCAAGTGGAGCACCCGTTATCTGGGGCCAACGTCCTGACTTTC. This translates into CASSQVEHPLSGANVLTF.

The V call is TRBV6-5, the J call TRBJ1-6, with 9 bases aligning to TRBD1. This CDR3 contains 16 residues. Germline loops: CDR1 MNHEY, CDR2 SVGAGI. J was trimmed by 5 bases and V by 6 bases; bases with no gene match: 8. CDR3 sequence reads: CASRPLQGADNSPLHF. DNA of the CDR3: TGTGCCAGCAGACCACTACAGGGGGCGGATAATTCACCCCTCCACTTT.

This clonotype has ten or more counts. The chain carries TRBV12-3 or TRBV12-4 and TRBJ1-4, with D unclear. V dropped 5 bases and J dropped 4 bases, with 2 bases sitting between them. The CDR3 runs 11 residues. The CDR3 here is CASSRNEKLFF. For the CDR3, the DNA is TGTGCCAGCAGTCGTAATGAAAAACTGTTTTTT.

This clonotype was recorded a few times. The rearrangement links TRBV6-2 or TRBV6-3 to TRBJ1-5; TRBD1 aligns across 8 bases. This CDR3 has 15 residues. Germline V gives CDR1 MNHEY, CDR2 SVGEGT. After removal of 0 bases from V and 6 bases from J, the junction contained 4 bases not matched to a gene. The CDR3 sequence: CASSYSPGGRQPQHF. The CDR3 bases are TGTGCCAGCAGTTACTCTCCAGGGGGCCGTCAGCCCCAGCATTTT.

This clonotype came up a few times. The chain carries TRBV12-3 or TRBV12-4 and TRBJ2-5, with 9 bases fitting TRBD1. V shed 5 bases and J 3 bases; nucleotides not matched to a gene: 7. The CDR3 has 15 residues. CDR3 sequence reads: CASSALDRGEETQYF. The CDR3 DNA is TGTGCCAGCAGTGCGCTAGACAGGGGGGAAGAGACCCAGTACTTC.

The CDR3 loop is CASSSTGTGGADTQYF. The CDR3 region has the DNA TGCGCCAGCAGCTCCACCGGGACAGGGGGCGCAGATACGCAGTATTTT. The J gene is TRBJ2-3, the V gene TRBV5-1; TRBD1 aligns across 12 bases. The V and J ends lost 3 bases and 4 bases, in that order; junction bases with no gene match: 6. The CDR3 has 16 amino acids. CDR1 is SGHRS, CDR2 YFSETQ, per germline.

This clonotype is a singleton in its sample. This chain links TRBV5-5 with TRBJ2-1; D is unclear. V was clipped by 4 bases and J by 7 bases, with 9 bases between them. The CDR3 length is 12 residues. The germline CDR1 and CDR2 sequences are SGHKS and YYEKEE (reference sequence). The CDR3 region is CASSPSENEQFF. The CDR3 DNA is TGTGCCAGCAGCCCATCGGAAAATGAGCAGTTCTTC.

The chain combines TRBV6-5 with TRBJ2-1, with 14 nucleotides matching TRBD2. After removal of 4 bases from V and 5 bases from J, the junction contained 4 bases not matched to a gene. CDR1 and CDR2 from the germline V gene are MNHEY and SVGAGI. The CDR3 loop spans 16 amino acids. DNA for the CDR3: TGTGCCAGCAGTTTCGGACTAGCGGGAGGACACAATGAGCAGTTCTTC. It encodes CASSFGLAGGHNEQFF.

The chain joins TRBV20-1 to TRBJ2-3; TRBD1 aligns across 7 bases. V was clipped by 1 base and J by 1 base; unmatched bases: 8. Germline CDR1 and CDR2: DFQATT and SNEGSKA (reference sequence). This CDR3 region has 16 residues. The CDR3 is CSARARDSGRTDTQYF. The CDR3 bases are TGCAGTGCTAGAGCCCGGGACAGCGGACGCACAGATACGCAGTATTTT.

This clonotype appeared a few times. This chain links TRBV5-5 with TRBJ1-2; a possible D gene is TRBD1 (6 bases). V shed 1 base and J shed 5 bases, with 9 bases lying between them. In germline, CDR1 is SGHKS, CDR2 YYEKEE (reference sequence). The CDR3 length is 13 residues. The CDR3 sequence: CASSLQGKYGYTF. As DNA, the CDR3 is TGTGCCAGCAGCTTGCAGGGGAAGTATGGCTACACCTTC.

The rearrangement links TRBV12-3 or TRBV12-4 to TRBJ1-1; 10 bases agree with TRBD1. V was clipped by 6 bases and J by 4 bases; unmatched bases: 5. The CDR3 sequence is 14 residues long. CDR3 sequence: CASSHRTGGTEAFF. Here the CDR3 DNA reads TGTGCCAGCAGCCACCGGACAGGGGGCACTGAAGCTTTCTTT.

This clonotype was observed a few times. In DNA form, the CDR3 reads TGTGCCAGCAGCTTCCGGGACCACACAGATACGCAGTATTTT. Protein sequence: CASSFRDHTDTQYF. The chain carries TRBV7-9 and TRBJ2-3; D may match TRBD1 or TRBD2 (5 bases each). Between the trimmed V and J ends, which lost 3 bases and 2 bases, there was a span of 9 bases. Germline V gene lookup returns CDR1 SEHNR and CDR2 FQNEAQ (reference sequence). The length of the CDR3 is 14 residues.

This clonotype was seen at least ten times. The rearrangement links TRBV7-2 to TRBJ2-2; D gene uncertain. The CDR3 spans 15 residues. V lost 5 bases and J 0 bases, leaving 10 bases between the germline ends. From germline, CDR1 is SGHTA and CDR2 FQGNSA. The CDR3 loop is CASSPAETNTGELFF. CDR3 sequence (DNA): TGTGCCAGCAGCCCGGCCGAGACGAACACCGGGGAGCTGTTTTTT.

The chain joins TRBV4-1 to TRBJ2-7; no reliable D call. CDR1 and CDR2 (germline): MGHRA, YSYEKL. This CDR3 has 16 residues. V lost 0 bases and J 3 bases, leaving 15 bases between the germline ends. DNA for the CDR3: TGCGCCAGCAGCCAAGAGAGGCCCCATGGGGTCTACGAGCAGTACTTC. Residues: CASSQERPHGVYEQYF.